This passage covers 9 T cell receptor beta chains from one sample sequenced in a study of cytomegalovirus exposure and HLA in healthy donors. Primers for the PCR totalled 60 Vbeta and 13 Jbeta. TCRdb's copy holds only in-frame clones and misses some; the assay was immunoSEQ multiplex PCR. Of roughly 190,000 clones in the sample, about 80% are singletons; the top ten hold 2% to 2.5%. The specimen was PBMCs. The receptors were sampled from a woman aged 45 to 65 in good health and CMV-seronegative.

The rearrangement uses TRBV5-5 and TRBJ1-1; D is undetermined. Trimming removed 0 bases from V and 11 bases from J, with 14 bases in between. The germline gives CDR1 SGHKS, CDR2 YYEKEE (reference sequence). This CDR3 contains 13 residues. The CDR3 sequence: CASSLAHQLRAFF. CDR3 DNA: TGTGCCAGCAGCTTGGCCCATCAGTTGAGGGCTTTCTTT.

This clone turned up a few times. The rearrangement joins TRBV6-4 to TRBJ1-1, with 7 bases fitting TRBD1. V lost 4 bases to trimming and J lost 4 bases; unmatched junction nucleotides: 3. Germline V gene data show CDR1 as MRHNA and CDR2 as SNTAGT. This CDR3 is built from 13 residues. The CDR3 loop is CASSGGGITEAFF. In nucleotides, the CDR3 is TGTGCCAGCAGTGGAGGGGGCATCACTGAAGCTTTCTTT.

This chain joins TRBV5-1 and TRBJ1-1; no definite D call. CDR1 and CDR2 (germline): SGHRS, YFSETQ. The V gene lost 2 bases and the J gene lost 5 bases, with 16 bases spanning the gap. CDR3 length equals 15 residues. The chain's CDR3 is CASSLTGGGGTEAFF. In DNA form, the CDR3 reads TGCGCCAGCAGCTTAACCGGCGGTGGAGGGACTGAAGCTTTCTTT.

V usage is TRBV9 and J usage is TRBJ2-7; 13 nucleotides align to TRBD2. The germline CDR1 and CDR2 sequences are SGDLS and YYNGEE. The CDR3 is 18 amino acids. With V trimmed by 0 bases and J by 4 bases, 10 bases remained unmatched. Written as DNA, the CDR3 is TGTGCCAGCAGCGTAGGGACTAGCGGGAGCGAGTTAGGATACGAGCAGTACTTC. Amino acid sequence: CASSVGTSGSELGYEQYF.

The genes are TRBV6-1 and TRBJ1-1, with D perhaps TRBD1 (6 bases). Trimming removed 6 bases at V and 7 bases at J, with 12 bases between. The CDR3 runs to 12 residues. Looked up from germline, CDR1 is MNHNS and CDR2 is SASEGT. CDR3 in DNA: TGTGCCAGCAGCGCCGGGGGGCTTGAAGCTTTCTTT. Translating it yields CASSAGGLEAFF.

The CDR3 DNA sequence: TGTGCCAGCAGCCAACAGCGGCTAAGCTCCTACGAGCAGTACTTC. Translated, it gives CASSQQRLSSYEQYF. V usage is TRBV7-2 and J usage is TRBJ2-7, with D possibly being TRBD2 (5 bases). The CDR3 sequence is 15 residues long. Deletions cut 5 bases from V and 0 bases from J, with 14 bases between. CDR1 is SGHTA and CDR2 is FQGNSA in the germline V gene.

The chain is built from TRBV9 and TRBJ2-1, with TRBD2 matching 9 bases. The CDR3 runs to 16 residues. V dropped 4 bases and J dropped 10; count of bases not matched to a gene: 15. Germline loops: CDR1 SGDLS, CDR2 YYNGEE. DNA for the CDR3: TGTGCCAGCAGCCCCAGGGGCGCGGGGGGGCCGCAGGAGCAGTTCTTC. Translated, it gives CASSPRGAGGPQEQFF.

This chain links TRBV28 with TRBJ1-2, with 7 bases aligning to TRBD1. Trimming at V came to 3 bases and at J to 8 bases, leaving 12 bases not matched to a gene. From germline, CDR1 is MDHEN and CDR2 SYDVKM. The CDR3 spans 15 residues. CDR3 sequence reads: CASSLRQGVARGYTF. The CDR3 nucleotides read TGTGCCAGCAGTTTGCGACAGGGAGTGGCCCGGGGCTACACCTTC.

V gene TRBV28 combines with J gene TRBJ2-3, with D uncertain. This CDR3 comprises 15 residues. Germline CDR1 reads MDHEN; CDR2 reads SYDVKM. Trimming shortened V by 3 bases and J by 2 bases, and 12 bases separated the two germline ends. CDR3 in amino acids: CASSFSGSHTDTQYF. As DNA, the CDR3 is TGTGCCAGCAGTTTTTCGGGTTCACACACAGATACGCAGTATTTT. The full variable domain, its missing parts supplied by reference TRBV28 and TRBJ2-3, is DVKVTQSSRYLVKRTGEKVFLECVQDMDHENMFWYRQDPGLGLRLIYFSYDVKMKEKGDIPEGYSVSREKKERFSLILESASTNQTSMYLCASSFSGSHTDTQYFGPGTRLTVL.